The rows below give T cell receptor beta chains drawn from one sample of a study of shared clonotypes between healthy human individuals. The table came from immunoSEQ multiplex PCR; TCRdb's copy has only in-frame clones and leaves some out. The repertoire holds some 530,000 clones, with around 73% as singletons. Input material: PBMCs. The receptors were sampled from a woman in her thirties or forties in good health. Some clones in this sample may be carry-over from other donors' samples. Both conserved end residues are part of each CDR3. Expanded clones get a size class; other rows say once, few or many, or leave the size out.

j_call v_call clone_size cdr3_length cdr3_aa
TRBJ1-3 TRBV6-1 NA 11 CASGRGNTIYF
TRBJ2-2 TRBV2 NA 14 CASSEEGRSRELFF
TRBJ1-1 TRBV7-9 NA 16 CASSLVGTGGVTEAFF
TRBJ1-1 TRBV19 NA 13 CASSIWEGAEAFF
TRBJ2-1 TRBV11-1 NA 16 CASSPGLAETYNEQFF
TRBJ1-1 TRBV18 NA 15 CASSPSGLRNTEAFF
TRBJ1-5 TRBV6-5 NA 14 CASSSDRVNQPQHF
TRBJ2-5 TRBV28 NA 14 CASRVPGLAETQYF
TRBJ2-3 TRBV30 once 15 CAWSEGQGPTDTQYF
TRBJ2-1 TRBV6-9 once 13 CASSEAVENEQFF
TRBJ1-3 TRBV10-3 NA 16 CAISDWGDGSGNTIYF
TRBJ1-2 TRBV19 NA 13 CASTRTDNYGYTF
TRBJ1-5 TRBV23-1 NA 17 CASSQPTGPTVNQPQHF
TRBJ2-1 TRBV7-8 many 13 CASSFASMNEQFF
TRBJ2-1 TRBV12-5 many 20 CASGLAPTFSGPPNQDEQFF
TRBJ1-1 TRBV7-3 NA 17 CASSLRAPGQGSTEAFF
TRBJ2-1 TRBV7-3 once 14 CASSAGLAGGEQFF
TRBJ2-7 TRBV20-1 NA 11 CSGTASYEQYF
TRBJ2-3 TRBV5-5 NA 14 CASSLAQRADTQYF
TRBJ1-3 TRBV19 once 13 CASSQGPGNTIYF
TRBJ1-2 TRBV11-2 NA 11 CASSFRYGYTF
TRBJ2-1 TRBV7-3 NA 14 CASSLAGGDNEQFF
TRBJ1-5 TRBV7-2 NA 17 CASSLVILGTGGQPQHF
TRBJ2-7 TRBV5-1 NA 13 CASSRQGRYEQYF
TRBJ1-2 TRBV6-6 NA 13 CASSYGGEGGYTF
TRBJ2-7 TRBV18 NA 13 CASSPGLTYEQYF